This T cell receptor beta chain was found in a study of blood T cells in healthy people across ages. Study-wide findings and caveats: It was the long-lived donors that had more naive CD4+ cells and higher diversity than aged donors.

Extraction yielded at least 5 micrograms of total RNA per sample. This clonotype was recorded a few times. Antigen unknown. A second PCR, run for about 6 to 12 cycles, used a sample-barcoded 5' primer plus a J-beta primer mix. Every cDNA molecule bore a tag from a template-switch adaptor containing 12 random nucleotides. TCRdb fed the 5' RACE reads into MiXCR, producing one record per CDR3 protein. The repertoire holds approximately 1.5 million distinct CDR3 sequences, with approximately 42% as singletons. The sequencing input was blood. This clonotype was sampled from a woman between 18 and 30 years old in good health.

This CDR3 reads CASSFQGFATQYF. For the CDR3, the DNA is TGTGCCAGCAGTTTTCAGGGGTTCGCTACGCAGTATTTT. The chain couples TRBV6-2 or TRBV6-3 to TRBJ2-3; D is possibly TRBD1 (6 bases). Per germline, CDR1 MNHEY and CDR2 SVGEGT. Trimming pared 4 bases from V and 8 bases from J, leaving 13 bases between. CDR3 size: 13 residues.